What follows are 12 T cell receptor beta chains derived from one specimen sequenced in a study of molecular identifiers for immune sequencing clone quantification. TCRdb redid the calling of the PCR reads with MiXCR, one entry per CDR3 protein. The sample has roughly 630,000 distinct CDR3 sequences, roughly 23% seen once. The sequenced material came from naive CD8+ T cells from blood, with Jurkat cell RNA spiked in. As for subset: FACS-sorted CD8+CD4-CCR7+CD45RA+ naive T cells. The source of these receptors is a human donor in good health. Some libraries in this study had Jurkat cell RNA spiked in.

Worth noting for this clonotype: A junction boundary mismatches the germline segment, possibly from a read error. The chain employs TRBV6-4 and TRBJ1-6; possible D gene TRBD1, 6 bases. This CDR3 region has 15 residues. In germline, CDR1 is MRHNA, CDR2 SNTAGT. CDR3 in DNA: TGTGCCAGCAATGACAGGACCGCTCCCGGTTCACCCCTCCACTTT. This codes for CASNDRTAPGSPLHF.

This clonotype was seen only a few times. The chain employs TRBV4-3 and TRBJ1-6, with D perhaps TRBD1 (5 bases). V lost 4 bases, J lost 8 bases, and 15 bases lay in between. Germline V gene sequence: CDR1 LGHNA, CDR2 YSLEER. The CDR3 has 15 residues. This chain's CDR3 is CASSRSGTRDSPLHF. DNA of the CDR3: TGCGCCAGCAGCCGCTCCGGGACGAGGGATTCACCCCTCCACTTT.

Points on this clonotype: This CDR3 fails to terminate in the conserved phenylalanine or tryptophan, so it likely reflects a read error. This chain links TRBV7-6 with TRBJ2-3; no definite D call. Deletions cut 3 bases from V and 4 bases from J, with 5 bases between. CDR3 length: 12 residues. Germline loops: CDR1 SGHVS, CDR2 FNYEAQ. The CDR3 protein is CASSLSSDTQYV. As DNA, the CDR3 is TGTGCCAGCAGCTTGAGTTCAGATACGCAGTATGTT.

The chain combines TRBV7-9 with TRBJ1-6; TRBD1 aligns across 8 bases. The J segment lost 13 bases and the V segment lost 4 bases, leaving 9 bases of the junction unmatched. The germline gives CDR1 SEHNR, CDR2 FQNEAQ (reference sequence). CDR3 length: 14 amino acids. The CDR3 DNA reads as TGTGCCAGCAGCTCCGGGACAGGCCCCGGGCCCCTCCACTTT. Translated, it gives CASSSGTGPGPLHF.

This clonotype was counted only a few times. The chain carries TRBV20-1 and TRBJ1-2, with a possible D match to TRBD1 (6 bases). V lost 5 bases and J 0 bases, leaving 19 bases between the germline ends. Germline V lookup: CDR1 DFQATT, CDR2 SNEGSKA (reference sequence). The CDR3 covers 16 residues. The CDR3 nucleotides read TGCAGTGCTGAGGACAGAAACCAACCCCCTAACTATGGCTACACCTTC. Translation gives CSAEDRNQPPNYGYTF.

This chain connects TRBV7-2 to TRBJ2-1; 9 positions match TRBD2. Germline values: CDR1 SGHTA, CDR2 FQGNSA. The V and J ends lost 5 bases and 3 bases, in that order; junction bases with no gene match: 8. The CDR3 has 16 amino acids. The CDR3 is CASSPSLAGIYNEQFF. Here the CDR3 DNA reads TGTGCCAGCAGCCCCTCTCTAGCGGGGATCTACAATGAGCAGTTCTTC.

With respect to this clonotype: A much larger clone is a single base away; this may be a read error. The genes are TRBV6-5 and TRBJ2-5, with D possibly matching TRBD2 (5 bases). The CDR3 covers 14 residues. Germline loops: CDR1 MNHEY, CDR2 SVGAGI. CDR3 sequence (DNA): TGTGCCAGCAGTTATTCCGGCTCAGCGGAGACCCGGTACTTC. Encoded protein: CASSYSGSAETRYF.

This clonotype has just a few counts. The CDR3 sequence: CATLQGHEQYF. The DNA for the CDR3 is TGTGCCACCCTACAGGGACACGAGCAGTACTTC. The chain employs TRBV27 and TRBJ2-7, with D possibly matching TRBD1 (6 bases). Germline lookup yields CDR1 MNHEY and CDR2 SMNVEV (reference sequence). The CDR3 length is 11 residues. The ends were cut back, 10 bases at V and 5 bases at J, with 12 bases in the middle.

This clonotype was observed at least ten times. The genes are TRBV4-2 and TRBJ2-7, with a possible D match to TRBD2 (6 bases). The germline gives CDR1 LGHNA, CDR2 YNFKEQ. CDR3 length: 13 amino acids. Trimming shortened V by 0 bases and J by 5 bases, and 8 bases separated the two germline ends. Here the CDR3 DNA reads TGTGCCAGCAGCCAAGAATGGGGGGACGAGCAGTACTTC. As protein: CASSQEWGDEQYF.

This clonotype turned up a few times. J is TRBJ2-7 and V is TRBV13; 9 nucleotides align to TRBD1. V lost 5 bases, J lost 3 bases, and 5 bases stayed unmatched. The CDR3 totals 14 residues. The germline gives CDR1 PRHDT, CDR2 FYEKMQ (reference sequence). CDR3 protein: CASSTGDRVYEQYF. The CDR3 coding sequence is TGTGCCAGCAGCACCGGGGACAGGGTCTACGAGCAGTACTTC.

This clonotype was seen many times. The CDR3 DNA reads TGTGCCAGCAGCTTGGGTAGTAGCGGGGGCTACGAGCAGTACTTC. Protein sequence: CASSLGSSGGYEQYF. The rearrangement uses TRBV5-4 and TRBJ2-7; 9 nucleotides line up with TRBD2. Germline V gene lookup returns CDR1 SGHNT and CDR2 YYREEE (reference sequence). The V and J ends lost 0 bases and 3 bases, in that order; junction bases with no gene match: 4. The CDR3 runs 15 residues.

Ten or more counts support this clonotype. This chain uses TRBV29-1 with TRBJ2-5, with D perhaps matching TRBD2 (6 bases). The germline V gene has CDR1 SQVTM and CDR2 ANQGSEA. CDR3 size: 14 residues. V was trimmed by 0 bases and J by 1 base, leaving 9 bases between them. CDR3 sequence reads: CSVEDRGVQETQYF. CDR3 in DNA: TGCAGCGTTGAAGATCGCGGGGTCCAAGAGACCCAGTACTTC.